These T cell receptor beta chains were read from a single sample in a study of shared clonotypes between healthy human individuals. Libraries were prepared by immunoSEQ multiplex PCR; TCRdb keeps only in-frame clonotypes and omits some of them. This sample yields 1,500,000 or so clones, of which 98% to 99% are seen a single time; about 0.34% belongs to the top ten. Material: naive CD4+ T cells sorted from blood. Receptor source: a man aged 30 to 39 in good health. Both conserved end residues are part of each CDR3. The D gene is left open where the match is weak. A row's size may be missing; if present it is once, few, many or a size class.

D	size	V	J	DNA	CDR3
-	once	TRBV15	TRBJ2-7	TGTGCCACCAGTTGGGGGAAGGCATACGAGCAGTACTTC	CATSWGKAYEQYF
-	-	TRBV5-5	TRBJ1-1	TGTGCCAGCAGCTTGTCGTCTAGCACTGAAGCTTTCTTT	CASSLSSSTEAFF
-	-	TRBV15	TRBJ2-3	TGTGCCGCCAGGGACGGGAGAAGAACGGGAGATACGCAGTATTTT	CAARDGRRTGDTQYF
-	-	TRBV10-3	TRBJ2-5	TGTGCCATCAGTGACAGTCGTGAGACCCAGTACTTC	CAISDSRETQYF
-	once	TRBV27	TRBJ1-1	TGTGCCAGCAAAGTGGGACGGAAGAACACTGAAGCTTTCTTT	CASKVGRKNTEAFF
TRBD1	-	TRBV18	TRBJ2-1	TGTGCCAGCTCGCCGGGACAGTCCAATGAGCAGTTCTTC	CASSPGQSNEQFF
-	-	TRBV21-1	TRBJ1-2	TGTGCCATCCCATACCGGGACAGCCACCAGAGGGGCTATGGCTACACCTTC	CAIPYRDSHQRGYGYTF
-	-	TRBV6-5	TRBJ1-1	TGTGCCAGCAGTTACTCGAGGGCAGGGACTAGAACTGAAGCTTTCTTT	CASSYSRAGTRTEAFF
TRBD1	-	TRBV5-1	TRBJ1-2	TGCGCCAGCAGCTTGGAGGGACAGTATGGCTACACCTTC	CASSLEGQYGYTF
-	-	TRBV5-1	TRBJ2-7	TGCGCCAGCAGCTTGGGGCAGAATGCCTACGAGCAGTACTTC	CASSLGQNAYEQYF
-	-	TRBV10-3	TRBJ1-2	TGTGCCATCTTCAGGGAGAACTATGGCTACACCTTC	CAIFRENYGYTF
TRBD2	-	TRBV7-2	TRBJ2-1	TGTGCCAGCAGCTTGACTAGCGGTGAGCAGTTCTTC	CASSLTSGEQFF
-	-	TRBV19	TRBJ2-2	TGTGCCAGTAGCTCCGGGACACTGAACACCGGGGAGCTGTTTTTT	CASSSGTLNTGELFF
TRBD2	-	TRBV7-9	TRBJ2-1	TGTGCCAGCAGCTTACTAGCGGGAGTATCCTACAATGAGCAGTTCTTC	CASSLLAGVSYNEQFF
-	-	TRBV7-2	TRBJ2-3	TGTGCCAGCAGCTTAGTCGGTCTTCCGGATACGCAGTATTTT	CASSLVGLPDTQYF
-	-	TRBV6-6	TRBJ2-4	TGTGCCAGCGGCCAGATCTCGCAAAACATTCAGTACTTC	CASGQISQNIQYF
-	-	TRBV27	TRBJ2-4	TGTGCCAGCAGCCTAGGGGGTGGGGGGAGGACCAAAAACATTCAGTACTTC	CASSLGGGGRTKNIQYF
-	-	TRBV7-2	TRBJ1-5	TGTGCCAGCAGCTTAGGCTCGGGGCAAGGGCAGCCCCAGCATTTT	CASSLGSGQGQPQHF
-	-	TRBV6-5	TRBJ2-1	TGTGCCAGCAGTTACCAAAAGGTCAAGGCTGAGCAGTTCTTC	CASSYQKVKAEQFF
-	-	TRBV6-5	TRBJ2-1	TGTGCCAGCAGTTCTACAGGGTATGATGAGCAGTTCTTC	CASSSTGYDEQFF